The clone carrying this T cell receptor (beta chain) showed up just once. Its antigen is as yet unknown. The data were taken from a study of radiotherapy plus CTLA-4 blockade in lung cancer. Across the whole study: Among enrolled patients, roughly 18% responded and 31% achieved disease control.

The junction had 6 bases not matched to a gene; V was cut back by 4 bases and J by 0 bases. Germline values: CDR1 LNHDA, CDR2 SQIVND (reference sequence). There are 16 residues in the CDR3. Findings and caveats of the study: The best prediction of response reportedly came from early blood T cell clone dynamics, with interferon-beta. TCR clones originating in tumors grew in number in blood after radiotherapy plus ipilimumab.

Some clones are missing from TCRdb's copy, which holds only in-frame ones; the method was immunoSEQ multiplex PCR. The sample lists tens of thousands of clones, about three quarters seen once, with 3.5% in the top ten. Receiving focal radiation plus CTLA-4 blockade with ipilimumab were patients who had chemo-refractory metastatic non-small-cell lung cancer. This specimen consisted of peripheral blood, obtained from a patient treated with radiotherapy plus ipilimumab. The TCR sequence derives from a human donor with non-small cell lung cancer who had a complete response to radiotherapy plus ipilimumab. The chain employs TRBV19 and TRBJ1-5; 7 bases are a match to TRBD1. CDR3 protein: CASSTGQAASNQPQHF. CDR3 bases: TGTGCCAGTAGTACCGGACAGGCCGCTAGCAATCAGCCCCAGCATTTT.